The 23 T cell receptor beta chains below come from one sample, sequenced in a study of naive and memory T cell subsets. Both TRBC1 and TRBC2 were covered by a beta constant-region primer of two equimolar oligonucleotides. TCRdb analysed the UMI-ligation and nested PCR reads with MiXCR anew, one entry per CDR3 protein. The data hold 120,000 to 150,000 distinct CDR3 sequences, with over 15% observed a single time. The sequenced sample consisted of naive CD4+ T cells from blood. These receptors originate from a human donor in good health.

This clonotype was counted only a few times. The genes are TRBV5-1 and TRBJ1-2; D is ambiguous. The CDR3 is made up of 14 amino acids. The germline V and J ends were trimmed by 3 bases and 6 bases, with 15 bases remaining between them. CDR1 is SGHRS, CDR2 YFSETQ, per germline. CDR3 protein: CASSSTDGTNGYTF. The CDR3 DNA sequence: TGCGCCAGCAGCTCGACGGACGGAACAAATGGCTACACCTTC.

The rearrangement links TRBV20-1 to TRBJ1-5; unclear D gene. The CDR3 covers 13 residues. The V gene's germline CDR1 is DFQATT and CDR2 SNEGSKA (reference sequence). The V gene lost 5 bases and the J gene lost 4 bases, with 12 bases spanning the gap. CDR3 residues: CSALDPRNQPQHF. In DNA form, the CDR3 reads TGCAGTGCTTTGGACCCTCGGAATCAGCCCCAGCATTTT.

This clonotype showed up just a few times. V gene TRBV6-6 combines with J gene TRBJ2-7; TRBD1 matches 7 bases. The CDR3 has 13 residues. Unmatched junction bases numbered 1, after V lost 5 bases and J lost 0 bases. Germline CDR1 is MNHNY and CDR2 is SVGAGI (reference sequence). The CDR3 sequence: CASSPGGSYEQYF. The CDR3 DNA reads as TGTGCCAGCAGTCCAGGGGGCTCCTACGAGCAGTACTTC.

This clonotype was counted a few times. This chain uses TRBV5-1 with TRBJ2-1; 9 bases are shared with TRBD1. Trimming at V came to 2 bases and at J to 3 bases, leaving 9 bases not matched to a gene. The CDR3 runs to 17 residues. Per the germline V gene, CDR1 is SGHRS and CDR2 is YFSETQ. The CDR3 reads CASSFNPRTGVYNEQFF. CDR3 nucleotides: TGCGCCAGCAGCTTTAACCCCAGGACAGGGGTCTACAATGAGCAGTTCTTC. Variable domain in full (rest from reference TRBV5-1 and TRBJ2-1): KAGVTQTPRYLIKTRGQQVTLSCSPISGHRSVSWYQQTPGQGLQFLFEYFSETQRNKGNFPGRFSGRQFSNSRSEMNVSTLELGDSALYLCASSFNPRTGVYNEQFFGPGTRLTVL.

This clonotype has more than one count but fewer than ten. The chain uses TRBV20-1 and TRBJ2-7; 8 nucleotides align to TRBD2. Germline CDR1 reads DFQATT; CDR2 reads SNEGSKA (reference sequence). Germline trimming cut 3 bases from V and 4 bases from J; bases unmatched to any gene: 5. This CDR3 spans 13 amino acids. CDR3 protein: CSASEAGVYEQYF. CDR3 DNA: TGCAGTGCTAGCGAAGCGGGAGTATACGAGCAGTACTTC.

This clonotype has at least ten counts. This chain joins TRBV6-2 or TRBV6-3 and TRBJ2-1; weak D call: TRBD2 (6 bases). Between the trimmed V and J ends, which lost 6 bases and 4 bases, there was a span of 13 bases. CDR1 MNHEY and CDR2 SVGEGT come from the germline V gene. This CDR3 region has 14 residues. CDR3 sequence (DNA): TGTGCCAGCAGCCCGATAGCGGAGTACAATGAGCAGTTCTTC. Encoded protein: CASSPIAEYNEQFF.

The rearrangement links TRBV10-3 to TRBJ1-1; 9 bases match TRBD1. From germline, CDR1 is ENHRY and CDR2 SYGVKD. The CDR3 runs 14 residues. The junction had 7 bases not matched to a gene; V was cut back by 6 bases and J by 5 bases. CDR3 amino acids: CAIREGQGGTEAFF. The DNA for the CDR3 is TGTGCCATCAGGGAGGGACAGGGAGGGACTGAAGCTTTCTTT.

This clonotype was seen only a few times. The genes are TRBV11-2 and TRBJ2-7, with TRBD2 matching 10 bases. J lost 6 bases, V lost 4 bases, and 6 bases had no gene match. The CDR3 has 14 residues. The germline V gene has CDR1 SGHAT and CDR2 FQNNGV. The chain's CDR3 is CASSSLAGGREQYF. The DNA for the CDR3 is TGTGCCAGCAGCTCGTTAGCGGGAGGACGCGAGCAGTACTTC. The full variable domain, in which reference TRBV11-2 and TRBJ2-7 provide the parts outside the CDR3, is EAGVAQSPRYKIIEKRQSVAFWCNPISGHATLYWYQQILGQGPKLLIQFQNNGVVDDSQLPKDRFSAERLKGVDSTLKIQPAKLEDSAVYLCASSSLAGGREQYFGPGTRLTVT.

The rearrangement uses TRBV5-1 and TRBJ2-7; 9 bases fit TRBD2. The CDR3 contains 15 residues. Germline V gene sequence: CDR1 SGHRS, CDR2 YFSETQ. Trimming at V came to 4 bases and at J to 6 bases, leaving 11 bases not matched to a gene. CDR3 sequence reads: CASSPRVAGVGEQYF. The CDR3 DNA reads TGCGCCAGCAGCCCGCGGGTAGCGGGAGTCGGCGAGCAGTACTTC.

This chain uses TRBV20-1 with TRBJ2-2, with no clear D. V gave up 3 bases and J gave up 5 bases, with 7 bases separating them. In germline, CDR1 is DFQATT, CDR2 SNEGSKA (reference sequence). The CDR3 length is 12 residues. The CDR3 nucleotides are TGCAGTGCTAGTCGGGTGACCGGGGAGCTGTTTTTT. This encodes CSASRVTGELFF.

The chain has TRBV5-5 and TRBJ2-1, with D perhaps given as TRBD1 or TRBD2 (5 bases each). V gave up 0 bases and J gave up 9 bases, with 7 bases separating them. CDR1 and CDR2 from the germline V gene are SGHKS and YYEKEE (reference sequence). The CDR3 extends over 12 amino acids. The CDR3 DNA reads TGTGCCAGCAGCTTGGAGGGACCTGAGCAGTTCTTC. Translating gives CASSLEGPEQFF.

The chain couples TRBV28 to TRBJ2-7; D might be TRBD1 (5 bases). The CDR3 runs 16 residues. Germline V lookup: CDR1 MDHEN, CDR2 SYDVKM. The ends were cut back, 4 bases at V and 2 bases at J, with 18 bases in the middle. DNA of the CDR3: TGTGCCAGCAGTTCCTCATCGACAGAAGAAGCCTACGAGCAGTACTTC. Its protein is CASSSSSTEEAYEQYF.

This clonotype has a handful of counts. The chain recombines TRBV9 with TRBJ2-3; D remains unclear. The germline CDR1 and CDR2 sequences are SGDLS and YYNGEE. This CDR3 has 17 amino acids. V lost 0 bases and J 2 bases, leaving 16 bases between the germline ends. In nucleotides, the CDR3 is TGTGCCAGCAGCGTAGGTTTGGGCAAACTGCTCACAGATACGCAGTATTTT. Its translation: CASSVGLGKLLTDTQYF.

This clonotype was detected only a few times. V is TRBV10-3 and J is TRBJ2-1; the D is unclear. The length of the CDR3 is 13 residues. Between the trimmed V and J ends, which lost 6 bases and 0 bases, there was a span of 6 bases. Germline CDR1 reads ENHRY; CDR2 reads SYGVKD. DNA for the CDR3: TGTGCCATCAGGGGTAGCTCCTACAATGAGCAGTTCTTC. It encodes CAIRGSSYNEQFF.

This clonotype was seen more than once but under ten times. V usage is TRBV6-6 and J usage is TRBJ1-1; weak D call: TRBD1 (5 bases). Germline assignment: CDR1 MNHNY and CDR2 SVGAGI (reference sequence). CDR3 size: 12 residues. V lost 2 bases and J lost 7, with 8 bases in between. CDR3 nucleotide sequence: TGTGCCAGCAGTTACGGGGCGCTTGAAGCTTTCTTT. It translates to CASSYGALEAFF.

The J gene is TRBJ1-1, the V gene TRBV29-1; D is possibly TRBD1 (5 bases). The germline gives CDR1 SQVTM, CDR2 ANQGSEA. The V and J ends lost 3 bases and 1 base respectively, with 9 bases between them. The CDR3 sequence is 13 residues long. The CDR3 sequence: CSVEDKGNTEAFF. In DNA form, the CDR3 reads TGCAGCGTTGAGGACAAGGGGAACACTGAAGCTTTCTTT.

This clonotype has only a few counts. The CDR3 is CASSPGHPPSGRATDTQYF. CDR3 bases: TGTGCCAGCAGCCCCGGACACCCCCCTAGCGGGAGGGCCACAGATACGCAGTATTTT. The chain has TRBV7-2 and TRBJ2-3; 12 bases agree with TRBD2. The J segment lost 2 bases and the V segment lost 5 bases, leaving 14 bases of the junction unmatched. The length of the CDR3 is 19 residues. Germline loops: CDR1 SGHTA, CDR2 FQGNSA.

This clonotype was seen a few times. The chain combines TRBV6-5 with TRBJ1-6; no reliable D call. The CDR3 is 13 amino acids. CDR1 and CDR2 (germline): MNHEY, SVGAGI. The V end was cut by 0 bases, the J end by 8 bases, with 5 bases between. CDR3 loop: CASSYSLDSPLHF. The CDR3 coding sequence is TGTGCCAGCAGTTACTCGCTCGATTCACCCCTCCACTTT.

This clonotype was seen a few times. The chain joins TRBV7-2 to TRBJ2-3; maybe TRBD2 (7 bases). V lost 5 bases and J 0 bases, leaving 18 bases between the germline ends. The germline gives CDR1 SGHTA, CDR2 FQGNSA. The CDR3 contains 17 residues. CDR3 residues: CASSLLAGATSTDTQYF. DNA for the CDR3: TGTGCCAGCAGCCTACTCGCGGGGGCGACTAGCACAGATACGCAGTATTTT.

This clonotype was detected only a few times. V usage is TRBV6-2 or TRBV6-3 and J usage is TRBJ2-6; 14 bases fit TRBD2. CDR1 MNHEY and CDR2 SVGEGT come from the germline V gene. Germline trimming cut 2 bases from V and 2 bases from J; bases unmatched to any gene: 8. The CDR3 is made up of 20 amino acids. CDR3 DNA: TGTGCCAGCAGTTACCGACGGACGGGACTAGCGGGAGCTGGGGCCAACGTCCTGACTTTC. Its translation is CASSYRRTGLAGAGANVLTF.

A note on this clonotype: With a much larger clone just one base away, this may be a read error. V gene TRBV7-6 combines with J gene TRBJ1-1, with no clear D. Germline-derived CDR1 and CDR2 are SGHVS and FNYEAQ. The CDR3 is 13 amino acids. The CDR3 reads CASSFSANTEASF. CDR3 DNA: TGTGCCAGCAGCTTCTCAGCGAACACTGAAGCTTCCTTT. The full variable domain, its missing parts supplied by reference TRBV7-6 and TRBJ1-1, is GAGVSQSPRYKVTKRGQDVALRCDPISGHVSLYWYRQALGQGPEFLTYFNYEAQQDKSGLPNDRFSAERPEGSISTLTIQRTEQRDSAMYRCASSFSANTEASFGQGTRLTVV.

A few counts support this clonotype. The gene calls are TRBV7-9 and TRBJ1-1; D remains unclear. Trimming cost V 1 base and J 12 bases, with 9 bases left between them. The length of the CDR3 is 11 residues. Germline CDR1 is SEHNR and CDR2 is FQNEAQ (reference sequence). CDR3 in DNA: TGTGCCAGCAGCTTAGAATGGGAATCTTTCTTT. Its translation: CASSLEWESFF.

This clonotype was counted at least ten times. V is TRBV20-1 and J is TRBJ2-2, with 10 bases aligning to TRBD2. V trimming: 2 bases; J trimming: 6 bases; junction bases outside the gene matches: 9. CDR1 is DFQATT and CDR2 is SNEGSKA in the germline V gene (reference sequence). This CDR3 is built from 16 residues. The CDR3 sequence: CSARTTLAGVAGELFF. The CDR3 DNA reads as TGCAGTGCTAGAACTACTCTAGCGGGAGTCGCCGGGGAGCTGTTTTTT.